These 8 T cell receptor beta chains originate from one sample sequenced in a study of T cells after yellow fever vaccination. TCRdb re-analysed the 5' RACE reads in MiXCR, keeping a single row per CDR3 protein. The sample shows some 220,000 distinct CDR3 sequences, approximately 3% of them seen only once. Sequencing used CD4+ T cells sorted from PBMCs, obtained 10 days after the yellow fever booster vaccination. These receptor sequences come from a man aged 18 to 35 who received the YFV17D yellow fever vaccine.

This clonotype was detected many times. The V gene is TRBV20-1, the J gene TRBJ1-1; D may be TRBD1 (5 bases). The germline gives CDR1 DFQATT, CDR2 SNEGSKA (reference sequence). The CDR3 contains 12 residues. Deletions cut 1 base from V and 5 bases from J, with 8 bases between. The CDR3 here is CSARGGGTEAFF. The CDR3 bases are TGCAGTGCTAGAGGGGGGGGGACTGAAGCTTTCTTT.

The sample holds many counts of this clonotype. This chain connects TRBV7-9 to TRBJ2-2, with 8 bases that match TRBD2. The length of the CDR3 is 15 residues. Germline lookup yields CDR1 SEHNR and CDR2 FQNEAQ (reference sequence). The V gene end was trimmed by 5 bases and the J gene end by 6 bases; junction bases not matched to a gene: 8. The CDR3 bases are TGTGCCAGCAGCCCTCACCGACTAGCGTCCGGGGAGCTGTTTTTT. Protein product: CASSPHRLASGELFF.

The genes are TRBV11-2 and TRBJ2-5; possibly TRBD1 for D (5 bases). This CDR3 spans 14 amino acids. Trimming cost V 2 bases and J 0 bases, with 7 bases left between them. Germline CDR1 and CDR2: SGHAT and FQNNGV. The CDR3 loop reads CASSLRTYQETQYF. CDR3 coding DNA: TGTGCCAGCAGCTTAAGGACATACCAAGAGACCCAGTACTTC.

This clonotype was recorded a few times. The rearrangement links TRBV21-1 to TRBJ2-3; the table's D call TRBD2 went unverified against the DNA. TRBV21-1 corresponds to a pseudogene. This CDR3 comprises 15 residues. As DNA, the CDR3 is TGTGCCAGCAGCAAGGGACTAGCGGGGACAGATACGCAGTATTTT. As protein: CASSKGLAGTDTQYF.

This clonotype was observed a few times. The chain combines TRBV5-1 with TRBJ1-2; perhaps TRBD1 as D (5 bases). Trimming pared 1 base from V and 5 bases from J, leaving 18 bases between. Germline V gene lookup returns CDR1 SGHRS and CDR2 YFSETQ. This CDR3 has 16 residues. CDR3 in DNA: TGCGCCAGCAGCTTGCAGGACACGGGCCAGGCATATGGCTACACCTTC. This translates into CASSLQDTGQAYGYTF.

This clonotype was seen repeatedly, ten times or more. The V gene is TRBV5-1, the J gene TRBJ2-2; TRBD2 is a possible D gene (5 bases). The CDR3 has 14 amino acids. Trimming cost V 0 bases and J 7 bases, with 10 bases left between them. The germline gives CDR1 SGHRS, CDR2 YFSETQ. The DNA of the CDR3 is TGCGCCAGCAGCTTGGGGACTCTAGGCGGGGAGCTGTTTTTT. Translated, it gives CASSLGTLGGELFF.

This clonotype has a count of ten or more. The J gene is TRBJ1-1, the V gene TRBV28, with D maybe TRBD1 (5 bases). CDR1 MDHEN and CDR2 SYDVKM come from the germline V gene. V dropped 7 bases and J dropped 5 bases, with 11 bases sitting between them. The CDR3 has 12 residues. As DNA, the CDR3 is TGTGCCAGCATTAGGGGAGGGACTGAAGCTTTCTTT. This encodes CASIRGGTEAFF. Full variable domain (remainder filled in from reference TRBV28 and TRBJ1-1): DVKVTQSSRYLVKRTGEKVFLECVQDMDHENMFWYRQDPGLGLRLIYFSYDVKMKEKGDIPEGYSVSREKKERFSLILESASTNQTSMYLCASIRGGTEAFFGQGTRLTVV.

This sequence joins TRBV7-2 and TRBJ2-2; the match to TRBD1 covers 8 bases. V dropped 4 bases and J dropped 5; count of bases not matched to a gene: 6. Per germline, CDR1 SGHTA and CDR2 FQGNSA. CDR3 size: 15 residues. As DNA, the CDR3 is TGTGCCAGCAGCTACCAGGGGGCTCGGACCGGGGAGCTGTTTTTT. Residues: CASSYQGARTGELFF.